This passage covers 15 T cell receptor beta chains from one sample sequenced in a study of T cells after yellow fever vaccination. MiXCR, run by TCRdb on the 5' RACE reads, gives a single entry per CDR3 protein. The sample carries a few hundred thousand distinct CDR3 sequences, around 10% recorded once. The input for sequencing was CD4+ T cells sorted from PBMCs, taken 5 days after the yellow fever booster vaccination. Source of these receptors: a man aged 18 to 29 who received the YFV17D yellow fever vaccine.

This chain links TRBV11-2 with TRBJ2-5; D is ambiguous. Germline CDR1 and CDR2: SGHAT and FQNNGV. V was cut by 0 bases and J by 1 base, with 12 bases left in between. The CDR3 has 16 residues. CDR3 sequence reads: CASSLESHPVQETQYF. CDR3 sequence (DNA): TGTGCCAGCAGCTTAGAAAGTCATCCAGTCCAAGAGACCCAGTACTTC.

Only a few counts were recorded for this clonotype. The CDR3 nucleotides read TGTGCCAGCAGCCCCGGGGCATCCTGGGAGACCCAGTACTTC. It specifies CASSPGASWETQYF. The gene calls are TRBV25-1 and TRBJ2-5; D may match TRBD1 or TRBD2 (5 bases each). This CDR3 spans 14 amino acids. Germline values: CDR1 MGHDK, CDR2 SYGVNS. The V gene lost 6 bases and the J gene lost 5 bases, with 16 bases spanning the gap.

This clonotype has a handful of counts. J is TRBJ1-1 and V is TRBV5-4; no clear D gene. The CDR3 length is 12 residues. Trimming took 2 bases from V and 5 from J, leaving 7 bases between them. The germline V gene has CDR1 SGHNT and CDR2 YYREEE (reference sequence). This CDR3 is CASSFDSTEAFF. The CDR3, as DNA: TGTGCCAGCAGCTTTGATAGTACTGAAGCTTTCTTT. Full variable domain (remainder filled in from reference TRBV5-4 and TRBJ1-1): ETGVTQSPTHLIKTRGQQVTLRCSSQSGHNTVSWYQQALGQGPQFIFQYYREEENGRGNFPPRFSGLQFPNYSSELNVNALELDDSALYLCASSFDSTEAFFGQGTRLTVV.

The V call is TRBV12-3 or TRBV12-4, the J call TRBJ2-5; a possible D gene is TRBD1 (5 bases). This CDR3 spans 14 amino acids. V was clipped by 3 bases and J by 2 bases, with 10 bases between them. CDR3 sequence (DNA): TGTGCCAGCAGTTTCGCGCCAGGGCAAGAGACCCAGTACTTC. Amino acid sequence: CASSFAPGQETQYF.

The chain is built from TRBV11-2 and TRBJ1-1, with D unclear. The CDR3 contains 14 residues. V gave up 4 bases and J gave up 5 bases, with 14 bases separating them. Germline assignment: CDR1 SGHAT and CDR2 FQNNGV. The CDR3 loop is CASSSSGRMTEAFF. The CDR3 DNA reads TGTGCCAGCAGCTCCTCCGGGCGAATGACTGAAGCTTTCTTT.

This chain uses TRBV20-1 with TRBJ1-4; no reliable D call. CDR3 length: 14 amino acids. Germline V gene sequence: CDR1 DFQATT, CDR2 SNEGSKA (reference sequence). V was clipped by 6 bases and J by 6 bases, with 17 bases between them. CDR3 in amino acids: CSAVPGGRDEKLFF. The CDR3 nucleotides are TGCAGTGCGGTGCCCGGCGGGCGGGATGAAAAACTGTTTTTT.

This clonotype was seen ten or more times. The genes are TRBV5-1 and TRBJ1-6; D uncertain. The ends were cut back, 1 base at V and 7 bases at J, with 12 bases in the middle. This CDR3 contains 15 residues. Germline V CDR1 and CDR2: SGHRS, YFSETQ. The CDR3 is CASSLIGLGNSPLHF. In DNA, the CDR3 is TGCGCCAGCAGCTTGATCGGCCTAGGGAATTCACCCCTCCACTTT.

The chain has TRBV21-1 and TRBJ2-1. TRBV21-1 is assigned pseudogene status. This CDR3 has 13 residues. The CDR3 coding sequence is TGTGCCAGCAGGGTCAAGGACGCCAATGAGCAGTTCTTC. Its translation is CASRVKDANEQFF.

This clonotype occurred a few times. The CDR3 DNA follows: TGCGCCAGCAGCCAAGATTTTGCAGGGCCCGGTGCTGAAGCTTTCTTT. Protein product: CASSQDFAGPGAEAFF. The chain links TRBV4-3 to TRBJ1-1, with a weak D call TRBD1 (5 bases). The length of the CDR3 is 16 residues. CDR1 and CDR2 from the germline V gene are LGHNA and YSLEER. The V end lost 0 bases, the J end lost 6 bases, and 17 bases lay between the germline ends.

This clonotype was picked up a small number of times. The CDR3: CATSGWETGELFF. The CDR3 DNA reads as TGTGCCACCAGTGGGTGGGAGACCGGGGAGCTGTTTTTT. The V call is TRBV24-1, the J call TRBJ2-2; the D gene is possibly TRBD2 (5 bases). Trimming pared 5 bases from V and 5 bases from J, leaving 8 bases between. This CDR3 region has 13 residues. Germline loops: CDR1 KGHDR, CDR2 SFDVKD.

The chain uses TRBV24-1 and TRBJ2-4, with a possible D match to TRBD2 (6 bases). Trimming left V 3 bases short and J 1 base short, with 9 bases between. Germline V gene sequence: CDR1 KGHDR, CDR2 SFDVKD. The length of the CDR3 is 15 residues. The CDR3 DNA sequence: TGTGCCACCAGTGATGTTGGGGGGGCCAAAAACATTCAGTACTTC. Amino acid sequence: CATSDVGGAKNIQYF.

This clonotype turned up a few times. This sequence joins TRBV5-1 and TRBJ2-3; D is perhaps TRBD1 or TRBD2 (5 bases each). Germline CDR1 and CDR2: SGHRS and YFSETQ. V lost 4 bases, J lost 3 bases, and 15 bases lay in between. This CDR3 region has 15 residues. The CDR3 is CASSIGDWGTDTQYF. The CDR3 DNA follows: TGCGCCAGCAGCATCGGGGATTGGGGGACAGATACGCAGTATTTT.

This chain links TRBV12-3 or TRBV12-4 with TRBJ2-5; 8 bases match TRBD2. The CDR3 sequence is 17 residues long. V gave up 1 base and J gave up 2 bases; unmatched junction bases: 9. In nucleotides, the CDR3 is TGTGCCAGCAGTTTAGGGGCCGGGGGGGCCCAGCAAGAGACCCAGTACTTC. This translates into CASSLGAGGAQQETQYF.

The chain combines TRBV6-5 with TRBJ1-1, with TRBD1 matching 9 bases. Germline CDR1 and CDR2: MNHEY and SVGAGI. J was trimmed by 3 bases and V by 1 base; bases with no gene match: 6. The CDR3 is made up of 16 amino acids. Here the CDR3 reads CASSYLNRGLDTEAFF. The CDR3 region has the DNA TGTGCCAGCAGTTACTTGAACAGGGGGCTGGACACTGAAGCTTTCTTT.

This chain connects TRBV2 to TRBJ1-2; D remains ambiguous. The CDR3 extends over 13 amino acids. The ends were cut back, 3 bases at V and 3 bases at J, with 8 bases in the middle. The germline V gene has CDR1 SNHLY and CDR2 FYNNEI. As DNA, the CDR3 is TGTGCCAGCAGTGAGTCGGTTTACTATGGCTACACCTTC. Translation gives CASSESVYYGYTF.